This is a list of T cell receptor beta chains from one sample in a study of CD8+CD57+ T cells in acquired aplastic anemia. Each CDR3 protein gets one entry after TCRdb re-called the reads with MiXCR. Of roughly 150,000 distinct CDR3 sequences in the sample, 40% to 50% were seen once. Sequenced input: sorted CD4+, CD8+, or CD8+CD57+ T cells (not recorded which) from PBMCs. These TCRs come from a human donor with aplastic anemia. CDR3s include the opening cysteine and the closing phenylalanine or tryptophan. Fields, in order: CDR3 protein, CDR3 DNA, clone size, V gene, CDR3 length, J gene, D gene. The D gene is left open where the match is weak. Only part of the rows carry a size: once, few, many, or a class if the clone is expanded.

CDR3 protein: CASSESVSGNQPQHF
CDR3 DNA: TGCGCCAGCAGTGAGTCGGTTTCAGGGAATCAGCCCCAGCATTTT
clone size: .
V gene: TRBV10-1
CDR3 length: 15
J gene: TRBJ1-5
D gene: .

CDR3 protein: CASSQGLAGGAYEQYF
CDR3 DNA: TGTGCCAGCAGCCAAGGACTAGCGGGAGGTGCCTACGAGCAGTACTTC
clone size: many
V gene: TRBV11-2
CDR3 length: 16
J gene: TRBJ2-7
D gene: TRBD2

CDR3 protein: CASSLAGRGDETQYF
CDR3 DNA: TGCGCCAGCAGCTTGGCCGGGCGAGGGGATGAGACCCAGTACTTC
clone size: many
V gene: TRBV5-1
CDR3 length: 15
J gene: TRBJ2-5
D gene: .

CDR3 protein: CASSPRNEQYF
CDR3 DNA: TGTGCCAGCAGTCCACGGAACGAGCAGTACTTC
clone size: .
V gene: TRBV12-3/TRBV12-4
CDR3 length: 11
J gene: TRBJ2-7
D gene: .

CDR3 protein: CASSVVRKSRVVRYEQYF
CDR3 DNA: TGTGCCAGCAGCGTAGTTCGAAAGTCCCGGGTCGTTCGCTACGAGCAGTACTTC
clone size: many
V gene: TRBV9
CDR3 length: 18
J gene: TRBJ2-7
D gene: .

CDR3 protein: CASSQESDFMHYEQYF
CDR3 DNA: TGCGCCAGCAGCCAAGAGTCGGACTTCATGCACTACGAGCAGTACTTC
clone size: many
V gene: TRBV4-1
CDR3 length: 16
J gene: TRBJ2-7
D gene: .

CDR3 protein: CASSPLGGADTQYF
CDR3 DNA: TGTGCCAGCAGTCCTCTGGGGGGGGCAGATACGCAGTATTTT
clone size: .
V gene: TRBV28
CDR3 length: 14
J gene: TRBJ2-3
D gene: TRBD2

CDR3 protein: CASSLSSDKNTEAFF
CDR3 DNA: TGTGCCAGCAGCTTAAGTTCGGACAAGAACACTGAAGCTTTCTTT
clone size: many
V gene: TRBV7-3
CDR3 length: 15
J gene: TRBJ1-1
D gene: .

CDR3 protein: CASSMPPGEQYF
CDR3 DNA: TGTGCCAGTAGTATGCCGCCCGGGGAGCAGTACTTC
clone size: few
V gene: TRBV19
CDR3 length: 12
J gene: TRBJ2-7
D gene: .

CDR3 protein: CASSLAVTPPYNEQFF
CDR3 DNA: TGTGCCAGCAGCCTGGCGGTGACACCTCCCTACAATGAGCAGTTCTTC
clone size: once
V gene: TRBV5-6
CDR3 length: 16
J gene: TRBJ2-1
D gene: .

CDR3 protein: CASRGTSGTEAFF
CDR3 DNA: TGTGCCAGCAGGGGGACCTCGGGTACTGAAGCTTTCTTT
clone size: once
V gene: TRBV25-1
CDR3 length: 13
J gene: TRBJ1-1
D gene: .

CDR3 protein: CASSPGILSTDTQYF
CDR3 DNA: TGTGCCAGCAGCCCAGGGATCCTTAGCACAGATACGCAGTATTTT
clone size: .
V gene: TRBV11-2
CDR3 length: 15
J gene: TRBJ2-3
D gene: .

CDR3 protein: CASSLTQGTWSYEQYF
CDR3 DNA: TGTGCCAGCAGCTTAACACAGGGTACTTGGTCCTACGAGCAGTACTTC
clone size: .
V gene: TRBV11-2
CDR3 length: 16
J gene: TRBJ2-7
D gene: .

CDR3 protein: CSARTHGGDYGYTF
CDR3 DNA: TGCAGTGCTAGAACCCATGGGGGCGACTATGGCTACACCTTC
clone size: many
V gene: TRBV20-1
CDR3 length: 14
J gene: TRBJ1-2
D gene: .

CDR3 protein: CASSYSGRTDTQYF
CDR3 DNA: TGTGCCAGCAGTTATAGCGGGCGCACAGATACGCAGTATTTT
clone size: .
V gene: TRBV7-3
CDR3 length: 14
J gene: TRBJ2-3
D gene: TRBD2

CDR3 protein: CSVPGTPGPEQYF
CDR3 DNA: TGCAGCGTTCCCGGGACCCCGGGGCCCGAGCAGTACTTC
clone size: .
V gene: TRBV29-1
CDR3 length: 13
J gene: TRBJ2-7
D gene: .

CDR3 protein: CASSYLRSNGGYTF
CDR3 DNA: TGTGCCAGCAGTTACCTACGGAGTAATGGAGGCTACACCTTC
clone size: many
V gene: TRBV6-2/TRBV6-3
CDR3 length: 14
J gene: TRBJ1-2
D gene: .

CDR3 protein: CASSIGTRHNEQFF
CDR3 DNA: TGTGCCAGCAGCATCGGGACTAGGCACAATGAGCAGTTCTTC
clone size: many
V gene: TRBV5-8
CDR3 length: 14
J gene: TRBJ2-1
D gene: TRBD2

CDR3 protein: CASSPLRNQPQHF
CDR3 DNA: TGTGCCAGCAGTCCCCTCCGCAATCAGCCCCAGCATTTT
clone size: many
V gene: TRBV6-5
CDR3 length: 13
J gene: TRBJ1-5
D gene: .

CDR3 protein: CASSVRGRTGNTIYF
CDR3 DNA: TGTGCCAGCAGTGTACGGGGGCGGACTGGAAACACCATATATTTT
clone size: .
V gene: TRBV25-1
CDR3 length: 15
J gene: TRBJ1-3
D gene: .

CDR3 protein: CASRAVGGLNTEASF
CDR3 DNA: TGTGCCAGCAGAGCGGTAGGAGGATTGAACACTGAAGCTTCCTTT
clone size: .
V gene: TRBV12-3/TRBV12-4
CDR3 length: 15
J gene: TRBJ1-1
D gene: .

CDR3 protein: CASSYGQGKTQYF
CDR3 DNA: TGTGCCAGCAGCTACGGACAGGGGAAGACCCAGTACTTC
clone size: .
V gene: TRBV6-5
CDR3 length: 13
J gene: TRBJ2-5
D gene: TRBD1

CDR3 protein: CASSFQGGTRLVEQFF
CDR3 DNA: TGTGCCAGTAGTTTTCAGGGCGGGACTCGGCTGGTTGAGCAGTTCTTC
clone size: many
V gene: TRBV19
CDR3 length: 16
J gene: TRBJ2-1
D gene: .

CDR3 protein: CASSSPTGTVNEKLFF
CDR3 DNA: TGTGCCAGCAGTTCTCCCACCGGGACAGTAAATGAAAAACTGTTTTTT
clone size: few
V gene: TRBV7-2
CDR3 length: 16
J gene: TRBJ1-4
D gene: TRBD1

CDR3 protein: CATSRGQQETQYF
CDR3 DNA: TGTGCCACCAGCAGAGGACAGCAAGAGACCCAGTACTTC
clone size: once
V gene: TRBV15
CDR3 length: 13
J gene: TRBJ2-5
D gene: .

CDR3 protein: CSAQANGVTDTQYF
CDR3 DNA: TGCAGTGCTCAAGCGAATGGGGTCACAGATACGCAGTATTTT
clone size: .
V gene: TRBV20-1
CDR3 length: 14
J gene: TRBJ2-3
D gene: .

CDR3 protein: CSARDLSGYTF
CDR3 DNA: TGCAGTGCTAGAGATCTCAGTGGCTACACCTTC
clone size: .
V gene: TRBV20-1
CDR3 length: 11
J gene: TRBJ1-2
D gene: .

CDR3 protein: CASRRGGNEQFF
CDR3 DNA: TGTGCCAGCAGGCGTGGTGGAAATGAGCAGTTCTTC
clone size: .
V gene: TRBV6-1
CDR3 length: 12
J gene: TRBJ2-1
D gene: .

CDR3 protein: CASIGLADPGNEQFF
CDR3 DNA: TGTGCCAGCATCGGACTAGCGGACCCGGGCAATGAGCAGTTCTTC
clone size: many
V gene: TRBV6-2/TRBV6-3
CDR3 length: 15
J gene: TRBJ2-1
D gene: TRBD2

CDR3 protein: CASSLAQGGSYEQYF
CDR3 DNA: TGTGCCAGTAGTCTCGCGCAGGGTGGCTCCTACGAGCAGTACTTC
clone size: once
V gene: TRBV19
CDR3 length: 15
J gene: TRBJ2-7
D gene: .

CDR3 protein: CASSLLRNEQFF
CDR3 DNA: TGTGCCAGCAGCTTACTGAGGAATGAGCAGTTCTTC
clone size: .
V gene: TRBV7-2
CDR3 length: 12
J gene: TRBJ2-1
D gene: .

CDR3 protein: CASAGPEAFF
CDR3 DNA: TGTGCCAGCGCAGGACCTGAAGCTTTCTTT
clone size: once
V gene: TRBV2
CDR3 length: 10
J gene: TRBJ1-1
D gene: .

CDR3 protein: CASSQGWRDEQYF
CDR3 DNA: TGCGCCAGCAGCCAAGGCTGGAGGGACGAGCAGTACTTC
clone size: many
V gene: TRBV4-1
CDR3 length: 13
J gene: TRBJ2-7
D gene: .

CDR3 protein: CASSWALAGQTDTQYF
CDR3 DNA: TGCGCCAGCAGCTGGGCACTAGCGGGGCAAACAGATACGCAGTATTTT
clone size: many
V gene: TRBV5-1
CDR3 length: 16
J gene: TRBJ2-3
D gene: TRBD2

CDR3 protein: CASSPRTAGELLF
CDR3 DNA: TGTGCCAGCTCACCAAGGACAGCCGGGGAGCTGCTTTTT
clone size: .
V gene: TRBV18
CDR3 length: 13
J gene: TRBJ2-2
D gene: .

CDR3 protein: CASSLALGHSQAQHF
CDR3 DNA: TGTGCCAGCAGCTTAGCCCTCGGACATTCCCAGGCCCAGCATTTT
clone size: once
V gene: TRBV7-8
CDR3 length: 15
J gene: TRBJ1-5
D gene: .

CDR3 protein: CSAGADEAFF
CDR3 DNA: TGCAGTGCTGGGGCGGATGAAGCTTTCTTT
clone size: once
V gene: TRBV20-1
CDR3 length: 10
J gene: TRBJ1-1
D gene: .

CDR3 protein: CASRVGTGGETQYF
CDR3 DNA: TGTGCCAGCAGGGTAGGGACAGGGGGAGAGACCCAGTACTTC
clone size: .
V gene: TRBV7-9
CDR3 length: 14
J gene: TRBJ2-5
D gene: TRBD1

CDR3 protein: CASSEWDGGAQETQYF
CDR3 DNA: TGTGCCAGCAGTGAATGGGACGGGGGGGCACAAGAGACCCAGTACTTC
clone size: many
V gene: TRBV6-1
CDR3 length: 16
J gene: TRBJ2-5
D gene: TRBD2

CDR3 protein: CASSSGLGNTIYF
CDR3 DNA: TGTGCCAGCAGTTCAGGGTTAGGAAACACCATATATTTT
clone size: many
V gene: TRBV12-3/TRBV12-4
CDR3 length: 13
J gene: TRBJ1-3
D gene: .

CDR3 protein: CATSEPPGQGDGETQYF
CDR3 DNA: TGTGCCACCAGTGAGCCTCCGGGACAGGGGGATGGAGAGACCCAGTACTTC
clone size: many
V gene: TRBV24-1
CDR3 length: 17
J gene: TRBJ2-5
D gene: TRBD1

CDR3 protein: CASSLLEGSNEQFF
CDR3 DNA: TGTGCCAGCAGCCTTCTGGAGGGGTCCAATGAGCAGTTCTTC
clone size: many
V gene: TRBV9
CDR3 length: 14
J gene: TRBJ2-1
D gene: .

CDR3 protein: CASSPWGQGMNTEAFF
CDR3 DNA: TGTGCCAGCTCACCATGGGGACAGGGGATGAACACTGAAGCTTTCTTT
clone size: few
V gene: TRBV18
CDR3 length: 16
J gene: TRBJ1-1
D gene: TRBD1

CDR3 protein: CATSNSGNTIYF
CDR3 DNA: TGTGCCACCAGCAACTCTGGAAACACCATATATTTT
clone size: .
V gene: TRBV15
CDR3 length: 12
J gene: TRBJ1-3
D gene: .